One and the same sample provided the 27 T cell receptor beta chains below, sequenced in a study of post-analysis software for immune sequencing data. Unique molecular identifiers were carried by the TCR beta cDNA libraries. TCRdb redid the calling of the PCR reads with MiXCR, one entry per CDR3 protein. The table shows about 760,000 distinct CDR3 sequences, with roughly 30% occurring only once. These receptors have no known antigen. Regarding the study as a whole: TRBV segments more frequent in patients than in controls numbered five and included TRBV5-6, TRBV5-1 and TRBV20-1.

The specimen was blood. These receptors came from a girl between 5 and 17 years old with multiple sclerosis.

The CDR3 DNA follows: TGTGCCAGCAGCTCGGGACGTTTGGAGGAGACCCAGTACTTC. It encodes CASSSGRLEETQYF. V and J are TRBV7-7 and TRBJ2-5; D possibly matches TRBD1 or TRBD2 (5 bases each). CDR3 length: 14 amino acids. V was cut by 4 bases and J by 5 bases, with 14 bases left in between. From germline, CDR1 is SSHAT and CDR2 FNYEAQ (reference sequence). Full variable domain (rest looked up from reference TRBV7-7 and TRBJ2-5): GAGVSQSPRYKVTKRGQDVTLRCDPISSHATLYWYQQALGQGPEFLTYFNYEAQPDKSGLPSDRFSAERPEGSISTLTIQRTEQRDSAMYRCASSSGRLEETQYFGPGTRLLVL.

The genes are TRBV4-3 and TRBJ1-2, with D possibly being TRBD1 (5 bases). CDR1 is LGHNA and CDR2 is YSLEER in the germline V gene. The CDR3 contains 15 residues. Trimming removed 0 bases from V and 8 bases from J, with 16 bases in between. CDR3 DNA sequence: TGCGCCAGCAGCCAAGATCTCCAGGGCCCGGGGGGCTACACCTTC. This sequence encodes CASSQDLQGPGGYTF.

Points on this clonotype: One end of the junction does not line up with germline, which may come from a read error. The J gene is TRBJ1-5, the V gene TRBV20-1, with 10 bases identical to TRBD1. This CDR3 is 14 amino acids long. Per germline, CDR1 DFQATT and CDR2 SNEGSKA (reference sequence). The CDR3 sequence is CSANGQGGDQSQHF. The DNA of the CDR3 is TGCAGTGCTAACGGACAGGGGGGTGATCAGTCCCAGCATTTT.

This clonotype was seen more than once but under ten times. V usage is TRBV7-2 and J usage is TRBJ2-7; 7 bases agree with TRBD1. J lost 4 bases, V lost 5 bases, and 11 bases had no gene match. Germline V gene lookup returns CDR1 SGHTA and CDR2 FQGNSA. This CDR3 comprises 15 residues. CDR3 amino acids: CASSAYRGPRYEQYF. CDR3 DNA: TGTGCCAGCAGCGCCTACAGGGGCCCCAGGTACGAGCAGTACTTC.

The chain joins TRBV20-1 to TRBJ2-4; 7 positions agree with TRBD2. Germline loops: CDR1 DFQATT, CDR2 SNEGSKA (reference sequence). Trimming cost V 0 bases and J 0 bases; bases outside gene matches: 5. The CDR3 spans 16 residues. CDR3 in DNA: TGCAGTGCTAGAGATATGGGGGAGGGAGCCAAAAACATTCAGTACTTC. This sequence encodes CSARDMGEGAKNIQYF.

To note about this clonotype: With a much larger clone just one base away, this may be a read error. This rearrangement joins TRBV6-5 to TRBJ2-5, with D perhaps matching TRBD2 (5 bases). CDR1 MNHEY and CDR2 SVGAGI come from the germline V gene. The CDR3 runs to 14 residues. Trimming pared 6 bases from V and 4 bases from J, leaving 15 bases between. The CDR3 loop is CASSTDPGRETQYF. DNA of the CDR3: TGTGCCAGCAGCACCGACCCGGGGAGAGAGACCCAGTACTTC.

This clonotype has only one observation. The chain joins TRBV5-1 to TRBJ2-3, with a possible D match to TRBD1 (5 bases). The CDR3 covers 17 residues. V gave up 3 bases and J gave up 3 bases, with 20 bases separating them. The germline CDR1 and CDR2 sequences are SGHRS and YFSETQ. The CDR3 nucleotides are TGCGCCAGCAGCTGGGCACAATCTAATAGGGGAACAGATACGCAGTATTTT. It yields the protein CASSWAQSNRGTDTQYF.

The rearrangement links TRBV27 to TRBJ2-5, with unresolved D. The J call may be faulty, since TRBJ2-7 better matches the DNA end. Germline V gives CDR1 MNHEY, CDR2 SMNVEV (reference sequence). The CDR3 contains 13 residues. The CDR3 DNA reads as TGTGCCAGCAGTTTCAGCCCGGCCTACGAGCAGTACTTC. Its protein product is CASSFSPAYEQYF.

The rearrangement joins TRBV20-1 to TRBJ2-7; 7 nucleotides agree with TRBD1. The germline V gene has CDR1 DFQATT and CDR2 SNEGSKA (reference sequence). CDR3 length: 15 residues. Unmatched junction bases numbered 8, after V lost 3 bases and J lost 0 bases. The CDR3 sequence: CSASSPGQLSYEQYF. The CDR3, as DNA: TGCAGTGCTAGTTCCCCGGGACAGCTCTCCTACGAGCAGTACTTC.

CDR3 nucleotides: TGTGCCAGCAGTGAAGAGCGAGTCCGCGGGGGTTTCAATGAGCAGTTCTTC. Protein product: CASSEERVRGGFNEQFF. V gene TRBV6-1 combines with J gene TRBJ2-1, with TRBD2 matching 7 bases. The V gene's germline CDR1 is MNHNS and CDR2 SASEGT. The V and J ends lost 1 base and 6 bases, in that order; junction bases with no gene match: 12. CDR3 length: 17 residues.

The CDR3 region is CASTGQRPYNEQYF. In nucleotides, the CDR3 is TGCGCCAGCACAGGACAGCGCCCCTACAATGAGCAGTACTTC. This sequence joins TRBV5-1 and TRBJ2-7; a weak D match, TRBD1 (6 bases). Germline values: CDR1 SGHRS, CDR2 YFSETQ. V lost 6 bases and J 7 bases, leaving 20 bases between the germline ends. The CDR3 has 14 residues.

On this clonotype: A much bigger clone sits one base away, suggesting this may be a read error. V gene TRBV7-8 combines with J gene TRBJ2-1; TRBD1 or TRBD2 may be the D gene (5 bases each). The CDR3 contains 15 residues. Germline CDR1 reads SGHVS; CDR2 reads FQNEAQ. The CDR3 region is CASSRDSGDYNKQFF. As DNA, the CDR3 is TGTGCCAGCAGCCGCGACAGCGGCGACTACAATAAGCAGTTCTTC.

The chain links TRBV5-1 to TRBJ1-2; D is possibly TRBD1 (6 bases). Trimming left V 1 base short and J 0 bases short, with 10 bases between. This CDR3 region has 15 residues. CDR1 SGHRS and CDR2 YFSETQ come from the germline V gene. The CDR3 DNA sequence: TGCGCCAGCAGCTTGACGGGGGCCCCTAACTATGGCTACACCTTC. This sequence encodes CASSLTGAPNYGYTF.

This clonotype was found a few times. V usage is TRBV28 and J usage is TRBJ2-7; D is ambiguous. CDR3 length equals 15 residues. Germline CDR1 MDHEN, CDR2 SYDVKM. V was trimmed by 5 bases and J by 2 bases, leaving 16 bases between them. The CDR3 coding sequence is TGTGCCAGCAGTCGCCTGGACGGTATTACCTACGAGCAGTACTTC. Protein sequence: CASSRLDGITYEQYF.

This clonotype was picked up a small number of times. The V gene is TRBV20-1, the J gene TRBJ1-6; D call uncertain. Trimming took off 5 bases at V and 5 bases at J, with 16 bases between the two ends. CDR3 size: 15 residues. Germline V gene sequence: CDR1 DFQATT, CDR2 SNEGSKA (reference sequence). CDR3 loop: CSAQPRQHNNSPLHF. The CDR3 nucleotides are TGCAGTGCTCAACCCCGGCAACATAATAATTCACCCCTCCACTTT.

V and J are TRBV12-3 or TRBV12-4 and TRBJ1-2; TRBD1 matches at 9 bases. V shed 7 bases, J shed 3 bases, and the junction held 9 bases outside the gene matches. This CDR3 comprises 15 residues. The CDR3 DNA is TGTGCCAGCACCAGAACAGGGGGCTGGCACTATGGCTACACCTTC. This sequence encodes CASTRTGGWHYGYTF.

This clonotype was found a few times. The gene calls are TRBV7-8 and TRBJ2-1; D ambiguous. Deletions cut 0 bases from V and 1 base from J, with 4 bases between. The CDR3 covers 14 residues. CDR1 SGHVS and CDR2 FQNEAQ come from the germline V gene. In nucleotides, the CDR3 is TGTGCCAGCAGCTTAGCGCGATCCTACAATGAGCAGTTCTTC. Amino acids: CASSLARSYNEQFF.

The rearrangement links TRBV2 to TRBJ1-1, with D possibly being TRBD1 (5 bases). This CDR3 spans 13 amino acids. Trimming cost V 7 bases and J 1 base, with 10 bases left between them. Germline V gene data show CDR1 as SNHLY and CDR2 as FYNNEI. The CDR3 sequence: CASIGGRNTEAFF. The CDR3 coding sequence is TGTGCCAGCATCGGGGGTAGGAACACTGAAGCTTTCTTT.

V usage is TRBV29-1 and J usage is TRBJ2-7; D could derive from TRBD1 or TRBD2 (5 bases each). Trimming took off 2 bases at V and 5 bases at J, with 7 bases between the two ends. The germline CDR1 and CDR2 sequences are SQVTM and ANQGSEA. The CDR3 spans 11 residues. The CDR3 nucleotides are TGCAGCGTTGAACGGGGCCACGAGCAGTACTTC. It translates to CSVERGHEQYF.

The chain combines TRBV29-1 with TRBJ1-2, with no clear D. This CDR3 contains 11 residues. V was pared by 1 base and J by 6 bases, with 6 bases between. The germline CDR1 and CDR2 sequences are SQVTM and ANQGSEA. The CDR3 spells CSVEGMNGYTF. The CDR3, as DNA: TGCAGCGTTGAAGGGATGAATGGCTACACCTTC.

This clonotype came up a few times. The chain combines TRBV28 with TRBJ2-4; a weak D match, TRBD1 (6 bases). This CDR3 contains 16 residues. Trimming removed 6 bases at V and 1 base at J, with 16 bases between. Germline-derived CDR1 and CDR2 are MDHEN and SYDVKM. The CDR3 region is CASSSGQFPAKNIQYF. The DNA of the CDR3 is TGTGCCAGCAGCTCAGGACAGTTTCCTGCCAAAAACATTCAGTACTTC. Together with reference TRBV28 and TRBJ2-4, the CDR3 gives the full variable domain: DVKVTQSSRYLVKRTGEKVFLECVQDMDHENMFWYRQDPGLGLRLIYFSYDVKMKEKGDIPEGYSVSREKKERFSLILESASTNQTSMYLCASSSGQFPAKNIQYFGAGTRLSVL.

The table lists this clonotype with a few counts. The chain employs TRBV9 and TRBJ2-7, with TRBD2 matching 7 bases. This CDR3 is built from 15 residues. V was clipped by 0 bases and J by 3 bases; unmatched bases: 6. Germline-derived CDR1 and CDR2 are SGDLS and YYNGEE. CDR3 sequence reads: CASSVEAGDIYEQYF. CDR3 bases: TGTGCCAGCAGCGTAGAGGCGGGAGACATCTACGAGCAGTACTTC.

The chain carries TRBV12-3 or TRBV12-4 and TRBJ1-1; D not resolved. The CDR3 runs to 10 residues. V dropped 10 bases and J dropped 3 bases, with 6 bases sitting between them. The CDR3 protein is CATHYTEAFF. The CDR3 DNA sequence: TGTGCCACCCATTACACTGAAGCTTTCTTT.

The rearrangement links TRBV7-2 to TRBJ1-5; D unclear. V lost 6 bases, J lost 1 base, and 10 bases lay in between. The germline V gene has CDR1 SGHTA and CDR2 FQGNSA. The CDR3 length is 14 residues. CDR3 sequence reads: CASREHLSNQPQHF. Here the CDR3 DNA reads TGTGCCAGCAGAGAACACCTAAGCAATCAGCCCCAGCATTTT.

The chain employs TRBV6-5 and TRBJ1-2; no firm D call. CDR3 length: 14 residues. The V end was cut by 6 bases, the J end by 4 bases, with 15 bases between. Germline CDR1 MNHEY, CDR2 SVGAGI. CDR3 nucleotide sequence: TGTGCCAGCAGCTCCCCGAGGACGGGCTATGGCTACACCTTC. Its translation is CASSSPRTGYGYTF.

This sequence joins TRBV25-1 and TRBJ2-1; 7 nucleotides match TRBD1. Germline values: CDR1 MGHDK, CDR2 SYGVNS. This CDR3 region has 14 residues. J lost 9 bases, V lost 9 bases, and 14 bases had no gene match. This CDR3 is CARWGQPKASEQFF. The CDR3 DNA follows: TGTGCCAGATGGGGACAGCCCAAAGCTAGTGAGCAGTTCTTC. Variable domain in full (rest from reference TRBV25-1 and TRBJ2-1): EADIYQTPRYLVIGTGKKITLECSQTMGHDKMYWYQQDPGMELHLIHYSYGVNSTEKGDLSSESTVSRIRTEHFPLTLESARPSHTSQYLCARWGQPKASEQFFGPGTRLTVL.

The chain joins TRBV5-1 to TRBJ1-6; D remains ambiguous. The V gene lost 4 bases and the J gene lost 7 bases, with 9 bases spanning the gap. Germline CDR1 reads SGHRS; CDR2 reads YFSETQ. The CDR3 runs 13 residues. The CDR3 spells CASSHGLNSPLHF. As DNA, the CDR3 is TGCGCCAGCAGCCACGGGTTGAATTCACCCCTCCACTTT.